The TCR beta chain under discussion was sequenced for a study of OX40 agonist ivuxolimab in advanced cancers. Study information: Dose-escalation patients were diagnosed with hepatocellular carcinoma, melanoma, renal cell cancer or head and neck cancer.

Libraries were prepared by immunoSEQ multiplex PCR; TCRdb keeps only in-frame clonotypes and omits some of them. The data contain about 82,000 clones, over 75% of them seen just once; the ten biggest clones take up about 2.1%. The CDR3 runs to 13 residues. V lost 1 base to trimming and J lost 11 bases; unmatched junction nucleotides: 5. Germline V gives CDR1 SEHNR, CDR2 FQNEAQ (reference sequence). This sample comprised CD4+ or CD8+ T cells sorted from blood, obtained in a trial of the OX40 agonist ivuxolimab. The J gene is TRBJ1-5, the V gene TRBV7-9, with TRBD1 identical over 7 bases. The sequence was collected from an adult with an advanced solid tumor such as melanoma, head and neck, liver or kidney cancer. This CDR3 reads CASSLGEGQAQHF. The CDR3 bases are TGTGCCAGCAGCTTAGGCGAAGGACAGGCCCAGCATTTT.